This T cell receptor (beta chain) was observed in a study of OX40 agonist ivuxolimab in advanced cancers. Trimming cost V 1 base and J 8 bases, with 6 bases left between them. CDR3 length equals 11 residues. CDR1 DFQATT and CDR2 SNEGSKA come from the germline V gene (reference sequence). TCRdb keeps only in-frame clones here, not all; method: immunoSEQ multiplex PCR. This table has about 89,000 clones, 90% to 95% appearing once. The V call is TRBV20-1, the J call TRBJ2-1; D unclear. This TCR derives from an adult with an advanced solid tumor such as melanoma, head and neck, liver or kidney cancer. The sample consisted of CD4+ or CD8+ T cells sorted from blood, taken in a trial of the OX40 agonist ivuxolimab. The CDR3 reads CSARVFDEQFF. In nucleotides, the CDR3 is TGCAGTGCTAGAGTTTTCGATGAGCAGTTCTTC.